The clone carrying this T cell receptor beta chain was detected only once. The sample is drawn from a study of blood T cell repertoires in COVID-19. In the authors' workflow: Amplification with reference gene primers provided the estimates of nucleated cell counts. Data came from immunoSEQ multiplex PCR; TCRdb stores just in-frame clones and leaves some out. The V and J calls and clone size were taken over from that table, and D and trimming were inferred from the DNA. The table has about 210,000 clones, about 88% seen once. V lost 0 bases and J lost 7, with 8 bases in between. CDR1 and CDR2 from the germline V gene are SGHRS and YFSETQ. The length of the CDR3 is 14 residues.

The sample taken for sequencing was peripheral blood. The chain recombines TRBV5-1 with TRBJ1-6; D is unresolved. The TCR sequence derives from a middle-aged woman with acute or convalescent COVID-19. CDR3 residues: CASSLENSNSPLHF. The CDR3 coding sequence is TGCGCCAGCAGCTTGGAGAACAGCAATTCACCCCTCCACTTT.